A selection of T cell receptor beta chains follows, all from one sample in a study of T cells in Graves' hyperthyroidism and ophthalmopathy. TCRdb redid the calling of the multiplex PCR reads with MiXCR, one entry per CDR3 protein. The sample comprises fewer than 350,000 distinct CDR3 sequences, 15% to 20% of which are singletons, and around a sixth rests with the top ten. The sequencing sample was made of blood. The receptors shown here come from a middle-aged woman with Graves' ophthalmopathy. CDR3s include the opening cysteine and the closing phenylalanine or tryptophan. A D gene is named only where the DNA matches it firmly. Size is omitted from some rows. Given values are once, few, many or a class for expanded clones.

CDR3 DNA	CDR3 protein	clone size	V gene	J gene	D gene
TGTGCCAGCAGTGCCGGTGGAGGGGGGGGATTCACTGAAGCTTTCTTT	CASSAGGGGGFTEAFF	many	TRBV12-3/TRBV12-4	TRBJ1-1	NA
TGCAGCGTTCGGACAGCCTACGAGCAGTACTTC	CSVRTAYEQYF	many	TRBV29-1	TRBJ2-7	NA
TGTGCCAGCAGTTGGGGGACGTCCTACGAGCAGTACTTC	CASSWGTSYEQYF	many	TRBV12-3/TRBV12-4	TRBJ2-7	NA
TGTGCCAGCAGCCCCCCCACAGGGGGCGGTTACGAGCAGTACTTC	CASSPPTGGGYEQYF	many	TRBV11-2	TRBJ2-7	TRBD1
TGTGCCAGCAGTCGGGGGACAGGGAACAATCAGCCCCAGCATTTT	CASSRGTGNNQPQHF	many	TRBV6-1	TRBJ1-5	TRBD1
TGCAGTGCCAAGGGAAACATTCAGTACTTC	CSAKGNIQYF	many	TRBV20-1	TRBJ2-4	NA
TGTGCCAGCTCACCCTTAGGCGACGAGCAGTACTTC	CASSPLGDEQYF	many	TRBV18	TRBJ2-7	NA
TGCAGCGTTGGGATCGGGAATCAGCCCCAGCATTTT	CSVGIGNQPQHF	many	TRBV29-1	TRBJ1-5	NA
TGTGCCAGCAGTTACCTTCCGTTAGACACCATATATTTT	CASSYLPLDTIYF	many	TRBV6-5	TRBJ1-3	NA
TGTGCCAGCAGCTTACCTAAGGGACATAGCTCCTACAATGAGCAGTTCTTC	CASSLPKGHSSYNEQFF	NA	TRBV7-8	TRBJ2-1	NA
TGCGCCAGCAGCCAAGGGGGTGCTACGGGCTATGGCTACACCTTC	CASSQGGATGYGYTF	NA	TRBV4-3	TRBJ1-2	NA
TGTGCCAGCAGTCACCTGGTACGCCAGGGACTAGCGGGCTCCTACGAGCAGTACTTC	CASSHLVRQGLAGSYEQYF	few	TRBV6-2/TRBV6-3	TRBJ2-7	TRBD2
TGTGCCAGCAGGACAGGGGGCGGGGGTCAGCCCCAGCATTTT	CASRTGGGGQPQHF	many	TRBV12-3/TRBV12-4	TRBJ1-5	TRBD1
TGTGCCAGCAGATCACAATCGGAGACAGGCAGTTCCGGAGACACTGAAGCTTTCTTT	CASRSQSETGSSGDTEAFF	NA	TRBV7-8	TRBJ1-1	NA
TGTGTCAGCTTGGGGTACACTGAAGCTTTCTTT	CVSLGYTEAFF	many	TRBV7-9	TRBJ1-1	NA
TGCAGTGCCTCAAGGGACCTCGCCCGAGAAACCCAGTACTTC	CSASRDLARETQYF	many	TRBV20-1	TRBJ2-5	NA
TGTGCCAGCAGCGTAGCTCCGACAGCCACCGGGGAGCTGTTTTTT	CASSVAPTATGELFF	many	TRBV9	TRBJ2-2	NA
TGTGCCAGCAGCTCCGTGACAGGGTACACTGAAGCTTTCTTT	CASSSVTGYTEAFF	many	TRBV11-2	TRBJ1-1	TRBD1
TGTGCCAGCAGCCCCACTGGACTAGCGGGAGTAGAGACCCAGTACTTC	CASSPTGLAGVETQYF	many	TRBV7-9	TRBJ2-5	TRBD2
TGTGCCAGCTCAGATCCGGGACAGGGGTCGAGAGGCGAAAAACTGTTTTTT	CASSDPGQGSRGEKLFF	many	TRBV18	TRBJ1-4	TRBD1
TGTGCTAGTGGTTTGGCAGAATCTGGGGCCAACGTCCTGACTTTC	CASGLAESGANVLTF	many	TRBV12-5	TRBJ2-6	NA
TGTGCCAGCAGCTTATTCGCGGGAGGGCCTACCGGGGAGCTGTTTTTT	CASSLFAGGPTGELFF	many	TRBV7-6	TRBJ2-2	TRBD2
TGTGCCAGCCGATACGACAGTGATAGCAATCAGCCCCAGCATTTT	CASRYDSDSNQPQHF	many	TRBV19	TRBJ1-5	NA
TGTGCCAGCAGTTCCTCGATGTGGGGGGTTGGTCAGCCCCAGCATTTT	CASSSSMWGVGQPQHF	NA	TRBV28	TRBJ1-5	NA
TGTGCCGGCACCTCCTTTTCAGGCAGCAACACTGAAGCTTTCTTT	CAGTSFSGSNTEAFF	NA	TRBV7-3	TRBJ1-1	NA
TGCAGTGCTAGAAGTACCCTAAATCATCCCCAGCATTTT	CSARSTLNHPQHF	many	TRBV20-1	TRBJ1-5	NA